What follows are 27 T cell receptor beta chains derived from one specimen sequenced in a study of shared clonotypes between healthy human individuals. Clones were read by immunoSEQ multiplex PCR, and TCRdb kept only the in-frame ones, dropping some. This table holds 600,000 to 700,000 clones, 73% found once. Material: memory CD4+ T cells sorted from blood. Described subset: CD45RA-negative fraction. The source of these receptors is a woman aged 25 to 39 in good health.

This chain uses TRBV21-1 with TRBJ2-7; TRBD2, the D gene given by the table, was not confirmed from the DNA. TRBV21-1 constitutes a pseudogene. CDR3 length equals 11 residues. The CDR3 reads CATTTTYEQYF. The DNA for the CDR3 is TGTGCCACTACCACCACCTACGAGCAGTACTTC.

V gene TRBV7-9 combines with J gene TRBJ2-7; weak D call: TRBD2 (5 bases). The CDR3 covers 15 residues. Between the trimmed V and J ends, which lost 4 bases and 0 bases, there was a span of 13 bases. Germline-derived CDR1 and CDR2 are SEHNR and FQNEAQ (reference sequence). CDR3 protein: CASSSTRTVSYEQYF. The CDR3 DNA reads as TGTGCCAGCAGCTCCACTAGAACTGTCTCCTACGAGCAGTACTTC.

This chain links TRBV5-4 with TRBJ1-2, with D unresolved. Looked up from germline, CDR1 is SGHNT and CDR2 is YYREEE (reference sequence). V was trimmed by 1 base and J by 4 bases, leaving 14 bases between them. The length of the CDR3 is 15 residues. As DNA, the CDR3 is TGTGCCAGCAGCTTGTACGGGGAAGCGGTCTATGGCTACACCTTC. This translates into CASSLYGEAVYGYTF.

The chain joins TRBV28 to TRBJ2-3, with 9 bases fitting TRBD2. CDR1 MDHEN and CDR2 SYDVKM come from the germline V gene. The CDR3 has 14 amino acids. The V gene end was trimmed by 8 bases and the J gene end by 2 bases; junction bases not matched to a gene: 5. CDR3 loop: CASGAGGNTDTQYF. In DNA, the CDR3 is TGTGCCAGCGGGGCGGGAGGGAACACAGATACGCAGTATTTT.

This clone was seen at least ten times. The chain has TRBV18 and TRBJ2-4; D not resolved. V was shortened by 1 base and J by 4 bases, with 2 bases between the two germline ends. CDR1 is KGHSH, CDR2 LQKENI, per germline. This CDR3 comprises 12 residues. CDR3 bases: TGTGCCAGCTCACCACAGAAAAACATTCAGTACTTC. Translating it yields CASSPQKNIQYF.

CDR3 protein: CASSPAIYDETYEQYF. The CDR3 DNA reads TGTGCCAGCAGTCCCGCGATATATGACGAGACCTACGAGCAGTACTTC. The V and J genes are TRBV6-6 and TRBJ2-7; no firm D call. The germline gives CDR1 MNHNY, CDR2 SVGAGI (reference sequence). This CDR3 has 16 residues. V lost 5 bases, J lost 2 bases, and 19 bases lay in between.

This clone showed up just once. V is TRBV19 and J is TRBJ2-7, with TRBD2 matching 13 bases. Per germline, CDR1 LNHDA and CDR2 SQIVND (reference sequence). Unmatched junction bases numbered 5, after V lost 7 bases and J lost 5 bases. The CDR3 sequence is 14 residues long. The CDR3 region has the DNA TGTGCCAGTACCCGGACTAGCGGGAGCCACGAGCAGTACTTC. Protein: CASTRTSGSHEQYF. Full variable domain (missing parts from reference TRBV19 and TRBJ2-7): DGGITQSPKYLFRKEGQNVTLSCEQNLNHDAMYWYRQDPGQGLRLIYYSQIVNDFQKGDIAEGYSVSREKKESFPLTVTSAQKNPTAFYLCASTRTSGSHEQYFGPGTRLTVT.

This clone is a singleton in its sample. The V and J genes are TRBV14 and TRBJ1-2; TRBD1 aligns across 11 bases. The CDR3 covers 14 residues. The trim removed 3 bases at V and 7 bases at J, leaving 4 bases unmatched. The V gene's germline CDR1 is SGHDN and CDR2 FVKESK. The CDR3 DNA reads TGTGCCAGCAGCCAGGAGGACAGGGGGCTTGGCTACACCTTC. The encoded protein is CASSQEDRGLGYTF.

Worth noting for this clone: Other DNA sequences in the sample encode the same CDR3. This chain joins TRBV14 and TRBJ2-1; 7 bases match TRBD2. CDR3 size: 14 residues. V lost 0 bases to trimming and J lost 9 bases; unmatched junction nucleotides: 5. Germline-derived CDR1 and CDR2 are SGHDN and FVKESK. Here the CDR3 reads CASSQDWEGGEQFF. CDR3 nucleotide sequence: TGTGCCAGCAGCCAAGACTGGGAGGGCGGTGAGCAGTTCTTC.

J is TRBJ2-2 and V is TRBV7-8, with D tentatively TRBD2 (6 bases). Deletions cut 5 bases from V and 4 bases from J, with 11 bases between. The CDR3 has 14 residues. Germline CDR1 SGHVS, CDR2 FQNEAQ. CDR3 sequence: CASSPYGGTGELFF. CDR3 DNA sequence: TGTGCCAGCAGCCCCTACGGGGGCACCGGGGAGCTGTTTTTT.

This clone has a handful of counts. The genes are TRBV5-5 and TRBJ1-5; no definite D call. The CDR3 covers 15 residues. V gave up 2 bases and J gave up 3 bases, with 12 bases separating them. Looked up from germline, CDR1 is SGHKS and CDR2 is YYEKEE (reference sequence). In DNA form, the CDR3 reads TGTGCCAGCAGCTTAAACGGGTTAAACAATCAGCCCCAGCATTTT. The encoded protein is CASSLNGLNNQPQHF.

This clone was observed a few times. The chain is built from TRBV25-1 and TRBJ1-1; no reliable D call. Germline V gene lookup returns CDR1 MGHDK and CDR2 SYGVNS. Trimming left V 3 bases short and J 6 bases short, with 5 bases between. This CDR3 is built from 11 residues. The CDR3 loop reads CASSERAEAFF. The CDR3 DNA reads as TGTGCCAGCAGTGAGAGGGCTGAAGCTTTCTTT.

The chain combines TRBV7-8 with TRBJ1-2; the match to TRBD1 covers 8 bases. The CDR3 covers 14 residues. J lost 5 bases, V lost 2 bases, and 4 bases had no gene match. Germline CDR1 is SGHVS and CDR2 is FQNEAQ. The CDR3 DNA follows: TGTGCCAGCAGCTTATCTCAGGGGGCGTATGGCTACACCTTC. Translating it yields CASSLSQGAYGYTF. The full variable domain, completed using reference TRBV7-8 and TRBJ1-2, is GAGVSQSPRYKVAKRGQDVALRCDPISGHVSLFWYQQALGQGPEFLTYFQNEAQLDKSGLPSDRFFAERPEGSVSTLKIQRTQQEDSAVYLCASSLSQGAYGYTFGSGTRLTVV.

This clone has at least ten counts. This chain uses TRBV6-4 with TRBJ1-5; D remains ambiguous. V was pared by 7 bases and J by 0 bases, with 13 bases between. The CDR3 sequence is 15 residues long. The germline gives CDR1 MRHNA, CDR2 SNTAGT. CDR3 in amino acids: CASTGPNYSNQPQHF. DNA of the CDR3: TGTGCCAGCACCGGACCAAACTATAGCAATCAGCCCCAGCATTTT.

This chain joins TRBV6-1 and TRBJ1-1, with D possibly TRBD1 on 5 matching bases. The CDR3 has 15 residues. Germline assignment: CDR1 MNHNS and CDR2 SASEGT. Trimming left V 6 bases short and J 0 bases short, with 14 bases between. CDR3 nucleotides: TGTGCCAGCAGGGGACTGAGCCTTATGAACACTGAAGCTTTCTTT. Protein product: CASRGLSLMNTEAFF.

The rearrangement links TRBV2 to TRBJ1-1; D is unresolved. This CDR3 is 14 amino acids long. Germline CDR1 and CDR2: SNHLY and FYNNEI. Deletions cut 9 bases from V and 6 bases from J, with 20 bases between. This CDR3 is CASPLNRPLPEAFF. The CDR3 DNA sequence: TGTGCCAGTCCCTTAAACCGACCCCTACCTGAAGCTTTCTTT.

With regard to this clone: Other DNA sequences from this sample encode an identical CDR3 as well. This rearrangement joins TRBV5-1 to TRBJ2-1; 11 nucleotides align to TRBD2. The CDR3 sequence is 16 residues long. Germline-derived CDR1 and CDR2 are SGHRS and YFSETQ. The trim removed 2 bases at V and 0 bases at J, leaving 1 base unmatched. DNA of the CDR3: TGCGCCAGCAGCTTCACTAGCGGGAGCTCCTACAATGAGCAGTTCTTC. Its protein product is CASSFTSGSSYNEQFF.

The J gene is TRBJ2-3, the V gene TRBV5-1, with 10 bases identical to TRBD2. The germline V gene has CDR1 SGHRS and CDR2 YFSETQ. The CDR3 is made up of 16 amino acids. Losses at the gene ends were 4 bases for V and 0 bases for J; bases not matched to a gene: 5. The CDR3 nucleotides read TGCGCCAGCAGCACCCCGGGACTAGCGAGCACAGATACGCAGTATTTT. As protein: CASSTPGLASTDTQYF.

The chain uses TRBV5-5 and TRBJ2-1; TRBD2 agrees at 9 bases. J lost 0 bases, V lost 6 bases, and 1 base had no gene match. Germline lookup yields CDR1 SGHKS and CDR2 YYEKEE (reference sequence). The CDR3 runs to 14 residues. The CDR3 coding sequence is TGTGCCAGCAAACTAGCGGGCTCCTACAATGAGCAGTTCTTC. Its translation is CASKLAGSYNEQFF.

This clone showed up many times. The chain is built from TRBV7-2 and TRBJ1-1; no clear D. The V gene's germline CDR1 is SGHTA and CDR2 FQGNSA. V lost 6 bases, J lost 1 base, and 9 bases lay in between. CDR3 size: 13 residues. In DNA form, the CDR3 reads TGTGCCAGCAGTTTTGCCCCGAACACTGAAGCTTTCTTT. It translates to CASSFAPNTEAFF. Complete variable domain (other parts from reference TRBV7-2 and TRBJ1-1): GAGVSQSPSNKVTEKGKDVELRCDPISGHTALYWYRQSLGQGLEFLIYFQGNSAPDKSGLPSDRFSAERTGGSVSTLTIQRTQQEDSAVYLCASSFAPNTEAFFGQGTRLTVV.

The V call is TRBV28, the J call TRBJ2-2; TRBD1 might be the D (5 bases). Germline CDR1 MDHEN, CDR2 SYDVKM. CDR3 length: 12 residues. Trimming stripped 4 bases from V and 6 bases from J, with 6 bases between. The CDR3 loop reads CASSWTPGELFF. CDR3 DNA: TGTGCCAGCAGTTGGACACCCGGGGAGCTGTTTTTT.

The chain couples TRBV6-5 to TRBJ2-2; TRBD1 agrees at 8 bases. Germline V gene data show CDR1 as MNHEY and CDR2 as SVGAGI. The V gene end was trimmed by 0 bases and the J gene end by 6 bases; junction bases not matched to a gene: 3. The CDR3 contains 15 residues. The CDR3 DNA sequence: TGTGCCAGCAGTTACTCGGGCAGGGGGCCCGGGGAGCTGTTTTTT. It translates to CASSYSGRGPGELFF.

This sequence joins TRBV30 and TRBJ2-7; D may match TRBD1 or TRBD2 (6 bases each). Trimming removed 3 bases at V and 3 bases at J, with 21 bases between. Looked up from germline, CDR1 is GTSNPN and CDR2 is SVGIG (reference sequence). The CDR3 totals 16 residues. The CDR3 bases are TGTGCCTGGAGGTCTGGGGGGCTCCTTCGATACTACGAGCAGTACTTC. It is translated as CAWRSGGLLRYYEQYF.

The chain has TRBV7-8 and TRBJ2-7, with D perhaps given as TRBD1 or TRBD2 (5 bases each). The V and J ends lost 0 bases and 4 bases respectively, with 13 bases between them. Germline-derived CDR1 and CDR2 are SGHVS and FQNEAQ. This CDR3 comprises 15 residues. The CDR3 reads CASSLAGDGVYEQYF. The CDR3 region has the DNA TGTGCCAGCAGCTTAGCAGGGGACGGAGTATACGAGCAGTACTTC.

The chain combines TRBV9 with TRBJ1-3, with D hard to call. There are 13 residues in the CDR3. Per germline, CDR1 SGDLS and CDR2 YYNGEE. V was clipped by 0 bases and J by 4 bases, with 5 bases between them. The CDR3 spells CASSVELGNTIYF. DNA for the CDR3: TGTGCCAGCAGCGTAGAACTGGGAAACACCATATATTTT.

The genes are TRBV2 and TRBJ1-1; 7 positions match TRBD1. This CDR3 spans 14 amino acids. The V gene end was trimmed by 6 bases and the J gene end by 7 bases; junction bases not matched to a gene: 11. Germline V CDR1 and CDR2: SNHLY, FYNNEI. CDR3 DNA sequence: TGTGCCAGCAGAAGGGACAGTACTACAGGTGAAGCTTTCTTT. Its protein product is CASRRDSTTGEAFF. The variable domain in full, with the rest retrieved from reference TRBV2 and TRBJ1-1, is EPEVTQTPSHQVTQMGQEVILRCVPISNHLYFYWYRQILGQKVEFLVSFYNNEISEKSEIFDDQFSVERPDGSNFTLKIRSTKLEDSAMYFCASRRDSTTGEAFFGQGTRLTVV.

The V call is TRBV30, the J call TRBJ1-3, with D possibly matching TRBD1 (6 bases). The CDR3 extends over 13 amino acids. The ends were cut back, 4 bases at V and 4 bases at J, with 11 bases in the middle. Germline CDR1 and CDR2: GTSNPN and SVGIG (reference sequence). The CDR3 protein is CAWTGVDGNTIYF. CDR3 DNA: TGTGCCTGGACAGGGGTTGACGGAAACACCATATATTTT.